The next 26 T cell receptor beta chains were all read from a single sample in a study of blood T cell repertoires in COVID-19. Libraries were prepared by immunoSEQ multiplex PCR; TCRdb keeps only in-frame clonotypes and omits some of them. In the table there are 35,000 to 55,000 clones, about 89% of which are singletons. Material for sequencing was peripheral blood. These receptors came from a human donor in a cohort sampled during active COVID-19.

This clone showed up just once. The J gene is TRBJ1-6, the V gene TRBV5-6; 7 bases align to TRBD1. V gave up 0 bases and J gave up 4 bases; unmatched junction bases: 4. CDR1 SGHDT and CDR2 YYEEEE come from the germline V gene. The CDR3 totals 16 residues. In nucleotides, the CDR3 is TGTGCCAGCAGCTTGGGACAGGGTCTTTATAATTCACCCCTCCACTTT. Encoded protein: CASSLGQGLYNSPLHF.

Comment on this clone: Other DNA sequences of this sample code for an identical CDR3. This chain links TRBV30 with TRBJ2-1; D is perhaps TRBD1 (5 bases). V lost 8 bases and J lost 11, with 7 bases in between. There are 8 residues in the CDR3. Germline-derived CDR1 and CDR2 are GTSNPN and SVGIG (reference sequence). The chain's CDR3 is CAVDKQFF. The CDR3 bases are TGTGCCGTGGACAAGCAGTTCTTC.

This clone was observed a few times. The V and J genes are TRBV29-1 and TRBJ2-4; possible D gene TRBD1, 5 bases. CDR1 is SQVTM, CDR2 ANQGSEA, per germline. The V end lost 4 bases, the J end lost 0 bases, and 7 bases lay between the germline ends. The CDR3 is made up of 13 amino acids. CDR3 nucleotide sequence: TGCAGCGTTGGGGGCGGAGCCAAAAACATTCAGTACTTC. Translated: CSVGGGAKNIQYF.

The chain uses TRBV2 and TRBJ1-4, with 7 bases lining up with TRBD1. Per the germline V gene, CDR1 is SNHLY and CDR2 is FYNNEI. V shed 5 bases and J 6 bases; nucleotides not matched to a gene: 9. The CDR3 loop spans 15 amino acids. The CDR3 coding sequence is TGTGCCAGCAGTTTACCGACAGGGAGAGATGAAAAACTGTTTTTT. Its translation: CASSLPTGRDEKLFF.

The V gene is TRBV9, the J gene TRBJ2-7; TRBD1 agrees at 10 bases. In germline, CDR1 is SGDLS, CDR2 YYNGEE. V dropped 4 bases and J dropped 3; count of bases not matched to a gene: 4. This CDR3 has 14 amino acids. CDR3 amino acids: CASSPWDRGYEQYF. DNA for the CDR3: TGTGCCAGCAGCCCCTGGGACAGGGGCTACGAGCAGTACTTC.

V usage is TRBV14 and J usage is TRBJ2-5, with TRBD2 matching over 9 bases. V shed 9 bases, J shed 1 base, and the junction held 3 bases outside the gene matches. The CDR3 is 13 residues long. Germline V gene sequence: CDR1 SGHDN, CDR2 FVKESK. The CDR3 region is CASGAGGQETQYF. DNA of the CDR3: TGTGCCAGTGGAGCGGGAGGCCAAGAGACCCAGTACTTC. Combining the CDR3 with reference TRBV14 and TRBJ2-5 gives the whole variable domain EAGVTQFPSHSVIEKGQTVTLRCDPISGHDNLYWYRRVMGKEIKFLLHFVKESKQDESGMPNNRFLAERTGGTYSTLKVQPAELEDSGVYFCASGAGGQETQYFGPGTRLLVL.

The CDR3 DNA reads TGTGCCAGCAGTTTGACAGGGTTCAACACTGAAGCTTTCTTT. It yields the protein CASSLTGFNTEAFF. The V gene is TRBV5-8, the J gene TRBJ1-1, with 7 bases fitting TRBD1. In germline, CDR1 is SGHTS, CDR2 YDEGEE. The CDR3 spans 14 residues. The junction had 6 bases not matched to a gene; V was cut back by 5 bases and J by 2 bases.

This clone was counted once. The CDR3 reads CASSERTGSNEQYF. The CDR3 nucleotides are TGTGCCAGCAGTGAGAGGACAGGGTCGAACGAGCAGTACTTC. V is TRBV6-1 and J is TRBJ2-7; TRBD1 agrees at 8 bases. The length of the CDR3 is 14 residues. In germline, CDR1 is MNHNS, CDR2 SASEGT. The junction had 6 bases not matched to a gene; V was cut back by 3 bases and J by 5 bases.

V is TRBV28 and J is TRBJ2-7; 14 bases are a match to TRBD2. CDR1 and CDR2 (germline): MDHEN, SYDVKM. With 7 bases clipped from V and 5 bases from J, the junction kept 4 bases outside the gene matches. The CDR3 totals 14 residues. The CDR3 bases are TGTGCCAGCAAGAGGGGACTAGCGGGAGACGAGCAGTACTTC. It encodes CASKRGLAGDEQYF.

This chain connects TRBV28 to TRBJ2-7; 9 bases fit TRBD1. CDR3 length: 14 amino acids. With 9 bases clipped from V and 7 bases from J, the junction kept 13 bases outside the gene matches. Germline lookup yields CDR1 MDHEN and CDR2 SYDVKM. This CDR3 is CASTPGQGALEQYF. The CDR3 bases are TGTGCCAGTACTCCGGGACAGGGAGCTCTAGAGCAGTACTTC.

This chain links TRBV6-6 with TRBJ1-5; D is possibly TRBD1 (6 bases). V was clipped by 5 bases and J by 3 bases, with 14 bases between them. Germline lookup yields CDR1 MNHNY and CDR2 SVGAGI (reference sequence). The CDR3 totals 15 residues. CDR3 bases: TGTGCCAGCAGTCGAGGGGGGGAGCACAATCAGCCCCAGCATTTT. This encodes CASSRGGEHNQPQHF.

This clone was seen only once. The chain combines TRBV6-5 with TRBJ2-1, with TRBD2 matching 13 bases. Germline-derived CDR1 and CDR2 are MNHEY and SVGAGI. Trimming cost V 5 bases and J 6 bases; bases outside gene matches: 4. This CDR3 spans 15 amino acids. The CDR3 nucleotides are TGTGCCAGCAGTCAGGGACTAGCGGGGATCAATGAGCAGTTCTTC. As protein: CASSQGLAGINEQFF.

The chain uses TRBV28 and TRBJ2-7; the match to TRBD2 covers 12 bases. The CDR3 has 17 amino acids. CDR1 is MDHEN, CDR2 SYDVKM, per germline. The trim removed 2 bases at V and 7 bases at J, leaving 12 bases unmatched. The CDR3 here is CASSLLGLAGLHGEQYF. CDR3 sequence (DNA): TGTGCCAGCAGTTTACTCGGACTAGCGGGACTCCACGGGGAGCAGTACTTC.

CDR3 sequence reads: CASSDRANTGELFF. The CDR3 coding sequence is TGTGCCAGCAGTGACAGGGCGAACACCGGGGAGCTGTTTTTT. V usage is TRBV2 and J usage is TRBJ2-2, with TRBD1 as a possible D gene (5 bases). CDR3 size: 14 residues. With 3 bases removed from V and 0 bases from J, the gap between germline ends came to 5 bases. Per the germline V gene, CDR1 is SNHLY and CDR2 is FYNNEI.

The gene calls are TRBV7-9 and TRBJ2-6; 8 bases match TRBD1. CDR1 is SEHNR, CDR2 FQNEAQ, per germline (reference sequence). This CDR3 has 17 residues. The V and J ends lost 8 bases and 2 bases, in that order; junction bases with no gene match: 11. The CDR3 loop is CASRTGQGETGANVLTF. DNA for the CDR3: TGTGCCAGCCGAACTGGACAGGGAGAGACTGGGGCCAACGTCCTGACTTTC.

This clone has a single count. The CDR3 is CASSLEENEQFF. The CDR3 DNA follows: TGTGCCAGCAGCTTAGAAGAGAATGAGCAGTTCTTC. The V gene is TRBV11-2, the J gene TRBJ2-1; D call uncertain. Germline loops: CDR1 SGHAT, CDR2 FQNNGV. This CDR3 is 12 amino acids long. Trimming shortened V by 0 bases and J by 7 bases, and 4 bases separated the two germline ends.

V is TRBV24-1 and J is TRBJ2-2; 7 nucleotides line up with TRBD2. Germline CDR1 KGHDR, CDR2 SFDVKD. V dropped 6 bases and J dropped 6; count of bases not matched to a gene: 18. The CDR3 has 18 amino acids. CDR3 DNA sequence: TGTGCCACCAGTAGTTCCGGGACTAAAGTTTTTTCAGCCGGGGAGCTGTTTTTT. It specifies CATSSSGTKVFSAGELFF.

The chain links TRBV5-5 to TRBJ2-1; 7 nucleotides align to TRBD2. CDR3 length: 15 residues. The trim removed 4 bases at V and 9 bases at J, leaving 13 bases unmatched. CDR1 is SGHKS and CDR2 is YYEKEE in the germline V gene (reference sequence). The CDR3 region is CASSPGLLYLSEQFF. The CDR3 region has the DNA TGTGCCAGCAGCCCGGGACTACTCTACCTTAGTGAGCAGTTCTTC.

The chain recombines TRBV5-1 with TRBJ1-1, with D perhaps matching TRBD1 (5 bases). Germline V CDR1 and CDR2: SGHRS, YFSETQ. The CDR3 contains 12 residues. Trimming stripped 7 bases from V and 4 bases from J, with 11 bases between. The CDR3 coding sequence is TGCGCCAGCGCGGGGACGGGCACTGAAGCTTTCTTT. Translation: CASAGTGTEAFF. Combining the CDR3 with reference TRBV5-1 and TRBJ1-1 gives the whole variable domain KAGVTQTPRYLIKTRGQQVTLSCSPISGHRSVSWYQQTPGQGLQFLFEYFSETQRNKGNFPGRFSGRQFSNSRSEMNVSTLELGDSALYLCASAGTGTEAFFGQGTRLTVV.

V usage is TRBV7-2 and J usage is TRBJ2-1; 9 nucleotides agree with TRBD2. Germline loops: CDR1 SGHTA, CDR2 FQGNSA. CDR3 size: 15 residues. V dropped 5 bases and J dropped 7; count of bases not matched to a gene: 9. The CDR3: CASSATSGLWNEQFF. DNA for the CDR3: TGTGCCAGCAGCGCAACTAGCGGGTTGTGGAATGAGCAGTTCTTC.

The V gene is TRBV5-6, the J gene TRBJ2-7; no definite D call. Trimming left V 0 bases short and J 4 bases short, with 5 bases between. CDR1 is SGHDT and CDR2 is YYEEEE in the germline V gene. The CDR3 has 12 residues. CDR3 sequence reads: CASSLAAYEQYF. Written as DNA, the CDR3 is TGTGCCAGCAGCTTGGCCGCGTACGAGCAGTACTTC.

Regarding this clone: Other DNA sequences in the sample encode the same CDR3. The rearrangement uses TRBV10-3 and TRBJ2-7; D perhaps matches TRBD1 (6 bases). CDR1 ENHRY and CDR2 SYGVKD come from the germline V gene. The CDR3 is 15 amino acids. The germline V and J ends were trimmed by 3 bases and 4 bases, with 16 bases remaining between them. In DNA, the CDR3 is TGTGCCATCAGTGATCCACCGGGACAATCTTACGAGCAGTACTTC. Translated: CAISDPPGQSYEQYF.

This clone was seen once. The chain couples TRBV30 to TRBJ2-7; 7 positions agree with TRBD1. The CDR3 is 18 amino acids. V lost 2 bases, J lost 4 bases, and 20 bases stayed unmatched. The germline gives CDR1 GTSNPN, CDR2 SVGIG (reference sequence). CDR3 residues: CAWSRTTLTGDHPYEQYF. CDR3 coding DNA: TGTGCCTGGAGTCGGACCACTTTAACAGGGGACCACCCTTACGAGCAGTACTTC. Based on the CDR3 plus reference TRBV30 and TRBJ2-7, the full variable domain is SQTIHQWPATLVQPVGSPLSLECTVEGTSNPNLYWYRQAAGRGLQLLFYSVGIGQISSEVPQNLSASRPQDRQFILSSKKLLLSDSGFYLCAWSRTTLTGDHPYEQYFGPGTRLTVT.

The chain couples TRBV6-5 to TRBJ2-3; D might be TRBD2 (5 bases). CDR1 and CDR2 from the germline V gene are MNHEY and SVGAGI. CDR3 length: 13 residues. V was cut by 7 bases and J by 3 bases, with 11 bases left in between. CDR3 loop: CASTLAKTDTQYF. The CDR3 DNA follows: TGTGCCAGCACGCTAGCAAAGACAGATACGCAGTATTTT.

This chain uses TRBV15 with TRBJ2-7, with TRBD1 matching over 8 bases. The CDR3 consists of 15 residues. The V gene's germline CDR1 is LNHNV and CDR2 YYDKDF (reference sequence). After removal of 5 bases from V and 0 bases from J, the junction contained 6 bases not matched to a gene. CDR3 region: CATSFGTGGSYEQYF. CDR3 bases: TGTGCCACCAGCTTTGGGACAGGAGGCTCCTACGAGCAGTACTTC.

V is TRBV11-2 and J is TRBJ2-1, with 8 positions matching TRBD2. V lost 2 bases and J lost 8; bases outside the gene matches: 8. Germline CDR1 and CDR2: SGHAT and FQNNGV. The CDR3 has 15 amino acids. The CDR3 sequence: CASSLRVAGYHEQFF. The DNA for the CDR3 is TGTGCCAGCAGCTTAAGGGTAGCGGGGTACCATGAGCAGTTCTTC.